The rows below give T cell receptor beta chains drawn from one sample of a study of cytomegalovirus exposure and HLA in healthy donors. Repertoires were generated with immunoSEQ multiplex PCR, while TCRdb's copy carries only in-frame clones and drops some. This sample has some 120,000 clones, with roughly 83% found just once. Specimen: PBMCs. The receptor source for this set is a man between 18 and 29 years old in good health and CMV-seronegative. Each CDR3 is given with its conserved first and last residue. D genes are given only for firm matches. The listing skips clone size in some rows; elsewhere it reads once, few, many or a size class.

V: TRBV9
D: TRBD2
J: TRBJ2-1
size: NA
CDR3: CASSVAGGHDEQFF
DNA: TGTGCCAGCAGCGTAGCGGGAGGGCATGATGAGCAGTTCTTC

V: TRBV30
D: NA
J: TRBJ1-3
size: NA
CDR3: CAWYAGNGNTIYF
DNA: TGTGCCTGGTATGCGGGGAACGGAAACACCATATATTTT

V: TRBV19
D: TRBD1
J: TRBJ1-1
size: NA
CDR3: CASSIQRTGGGTEAFF
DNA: TGTGCCAGTAGTATCCAAAGAACAGGGGGCGGCACTGAAGCTTTCTTT

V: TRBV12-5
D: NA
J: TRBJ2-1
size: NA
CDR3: CASGPSTGFGYNEQFF
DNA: TGTGCTAGTGGTCCATCGACAGGTTTTGGCTACAATGAGCAGTTCTTC

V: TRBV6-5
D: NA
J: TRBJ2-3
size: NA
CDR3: CASSYGLAPSDTQYF
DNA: TGTGCCAGCAGTTACGGTCTAGCGCCCTCGGATACGCAGTATTTT

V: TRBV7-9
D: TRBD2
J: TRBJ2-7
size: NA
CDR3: CSSNNGLGSSYEQYF
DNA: TGTTCCAGCAACAACGGACTAGGGAGCAGTTACGAGCAGTACTTC

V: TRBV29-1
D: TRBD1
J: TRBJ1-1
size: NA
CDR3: CSVVGTGSIRGTEAFF
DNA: TGCAGCGTTGTAGGGACAGGGTCAATTAGGGGCACTGAAGCTTTCTTT

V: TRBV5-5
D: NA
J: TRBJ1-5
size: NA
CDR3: CASSLVPEGQQPQHF
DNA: TGTGCCAGCAGCTTGGTCCCGGAGGGGCAACAGCCCCAGCATTTT

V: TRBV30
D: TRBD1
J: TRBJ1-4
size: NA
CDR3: CAWSPSSTGNEKLFF
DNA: TGTGCCTGGAGTCCTTCATCGACAGGGAATGAAAAACTGTTTTTT

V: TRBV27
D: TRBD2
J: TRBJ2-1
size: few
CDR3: CASSSEAGGPVNEQFF
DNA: TGTGCCAGCAGTTCTGAAGCGGGAGGGCCGGTCAATGAGCAGTTCTTC

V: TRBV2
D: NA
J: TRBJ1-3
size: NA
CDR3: CASSVPPLNTIYF
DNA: TGTGCCAGCAGTGTCCCTCCCTTAAACACCATATATTTT

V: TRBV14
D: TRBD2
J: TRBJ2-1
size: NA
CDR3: CASSHVPGLAGGRSYNEQFF
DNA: TGTGCCAGCAGCCACGTACCGGGACTAGCGGGAGGGAGGTCCTACAATGAGCAGTTCTTC

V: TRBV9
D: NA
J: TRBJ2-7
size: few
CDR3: CASSVAAGRGYEQYF
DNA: TGTGCCAGCAGCGTAGCGGCAGGTCGTGGGTACGAGCAGTACTTC

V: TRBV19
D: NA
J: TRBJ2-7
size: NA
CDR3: CASSIDGPSLRGQYF
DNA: TGTGCCAGTAGTATAGATGGGCCAAGTCTACGTGGGCAGTACTTC

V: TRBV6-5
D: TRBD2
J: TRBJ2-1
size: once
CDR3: CASSYGAGGDNEQFF
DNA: TGTGCCAGCAGTTACGGAGCGGGAGGGGACAATGAGCAGTTCTTC

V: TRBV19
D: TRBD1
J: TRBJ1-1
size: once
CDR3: CASIRAGGTPEAFF
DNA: TGTGCCAGTATTAGGGCAGGGGGTACCCCTGAAGCTTTCTTT

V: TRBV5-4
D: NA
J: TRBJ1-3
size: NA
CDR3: CASSWGQNSGNTIYF
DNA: TGTGCCAGCAGCTGGGGACAAAACTCTGGAAACACCATATATTTT

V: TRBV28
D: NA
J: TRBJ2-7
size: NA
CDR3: CASSLRGVPASRGQYF
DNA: TGTGCCAGCAGTTTACGGGGAGTTCCAGCGAGCCGCGGGCAGTACTTC

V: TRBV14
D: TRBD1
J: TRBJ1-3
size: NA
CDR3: CASSLGTARGNTIYF
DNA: TGTGCCAGCAGCCTCGGGACAGCTCGTGGAAACACCATATATTTT

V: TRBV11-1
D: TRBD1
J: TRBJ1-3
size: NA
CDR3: CASSQNGQDSGNTIYF
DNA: TGTGCCAGCAGCCAAAATGGACAGGATTCTGGAAACACCATATATTTT

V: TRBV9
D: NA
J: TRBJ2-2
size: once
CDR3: CASSVALPRNTGELFF
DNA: TGTGCCAGCAGCGTAGCTCTGCCTAGGAACACCGGGGAGCTGTTTTTT

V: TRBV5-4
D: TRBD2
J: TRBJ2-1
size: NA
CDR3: CASSRGLAGYNEQFF
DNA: TGTGCCAGCAGCCGAGGTCTAGCGGGTTACAATGAGCAGTTCTTC

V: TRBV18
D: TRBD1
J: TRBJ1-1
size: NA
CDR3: CASSTRQGDYTEAFF
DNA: TGTGCCAGCTCAACCCGACAGGGGGATTACACTGAAGCTTTCTTT

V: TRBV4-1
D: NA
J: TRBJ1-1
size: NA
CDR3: CASSQRVAQGTEAFF
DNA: TGCGCCAGCAGTCAACGAGTGGCCCAGGGTACTGAAGCTTTCTTT

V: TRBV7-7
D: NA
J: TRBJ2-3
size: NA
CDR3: CASSYGRTDTQYF
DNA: TGTGCCAGCAGCTACGGGAGAACAGATACGCAGTATTTT

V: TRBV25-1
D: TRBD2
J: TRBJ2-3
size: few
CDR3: CASSDRGGRTDTQYF
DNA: TGTGCCAGCAGTGACCGGGGGGGCCGCACAGATACGCAGTATTTT

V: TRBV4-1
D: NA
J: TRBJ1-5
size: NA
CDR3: CASSQDQAGNQPQHF
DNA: TGCGCCAGCAGCCAAGATCAGGCAGGGAATCAGCCCCAGCATTTT

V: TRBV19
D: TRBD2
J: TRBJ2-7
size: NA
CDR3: CASSIGTSGTFLEQYF
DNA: TGTGCCAGTAGTATTGGGACTAGCGGGACCTTCTTGGAGCAGTACTTC

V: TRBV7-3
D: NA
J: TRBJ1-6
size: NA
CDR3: CASGSYNSPLHF
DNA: TGTGCCAGCGGGAGCTATAATTCACCCCTCCACTTT

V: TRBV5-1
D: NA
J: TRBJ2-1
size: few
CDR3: CASAMYGANLYNEQFF
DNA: TGCGCCAGCGCAATGTATGGGGCTAACCTCTACAATGAGCAGTTCTTC